This TCR beta chain was captured by sequencing in a study of blood T cells in healthy people across ages. Overall study results and limits: Roughly linear declines in TCR beta diversity per million T cells occurred with age.

Through a sample-barcoded 5' primer and a J-beta primer mix, a second PCR was run for roughly 6 to 11 cycles. TCRdb re-analysed the 5' RACE reads in MiXCR, keeping a single row per CDR3 protein. The sample yields over 750,000 distinct CDR3 sequences, more than 20% seen once. The sample holds a few counts of this clonotype. Its antigen remains unknown. This sample also belongs to another study, concerning T cells of mothers and their children. That report adds: Whether related or unrelated, pairs show similar shaping of TCR recombination output by thymic selection.

Input material: blood. The source is a boy under 18 in good health.

Written as DNA, the CDR3 is TGTGCCAGCAGCACAGGGGGTGTTAGGAATGAGCAGTTCTTC. Translation: CASSTGGVRNEQFF. J is TRBJ2-5 and V is TRBV21-1. TRBJ2-1 explains the end of the DNA better; the J call may be wrong. TRBV21-1 is an annotated pseudogene. This CDR3 comprises 14 residues.